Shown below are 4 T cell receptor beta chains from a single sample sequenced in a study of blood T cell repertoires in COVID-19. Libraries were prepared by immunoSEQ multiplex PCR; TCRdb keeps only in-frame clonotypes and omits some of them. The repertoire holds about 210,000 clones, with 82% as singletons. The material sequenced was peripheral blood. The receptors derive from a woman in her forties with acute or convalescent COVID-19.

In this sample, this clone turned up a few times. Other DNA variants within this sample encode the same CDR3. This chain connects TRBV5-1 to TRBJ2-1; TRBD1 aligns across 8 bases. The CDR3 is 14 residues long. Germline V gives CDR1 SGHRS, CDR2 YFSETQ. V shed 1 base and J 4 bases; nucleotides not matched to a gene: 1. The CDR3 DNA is TGCGCCAGCAGCTTGACAGGGGGGTACAATGAGCAGTTCTTC. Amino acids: CASSLTGGYNEQFF.

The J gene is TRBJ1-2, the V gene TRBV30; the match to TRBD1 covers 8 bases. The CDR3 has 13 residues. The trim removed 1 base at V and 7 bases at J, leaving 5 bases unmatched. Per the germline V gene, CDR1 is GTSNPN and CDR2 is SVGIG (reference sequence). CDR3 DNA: TGTGCCTGGAGTGACGGGACAGGTTTTGGCTACACCTTC. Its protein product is CAWSDGTGFGYTF.

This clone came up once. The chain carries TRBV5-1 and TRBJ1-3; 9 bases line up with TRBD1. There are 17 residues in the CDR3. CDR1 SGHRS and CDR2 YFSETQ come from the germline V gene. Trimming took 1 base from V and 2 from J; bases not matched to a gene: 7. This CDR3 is CASSLLGTGKTGNTIYF. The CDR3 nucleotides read TGCGCCAGCAGCTTGCTCGGGACAGGGAAAACTGGAAACACCATATATTTT.

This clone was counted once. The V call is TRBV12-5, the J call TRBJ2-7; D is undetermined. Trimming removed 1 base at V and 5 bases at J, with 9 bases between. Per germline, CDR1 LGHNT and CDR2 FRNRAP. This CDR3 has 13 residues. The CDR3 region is CASGLGVSNEQYF. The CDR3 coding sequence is TGTGCTAGTGGTTTGGGTGTAAGCAACGAGCAGTACTTC.